This T cell receptor (beta chain) was identified during a study of blood T cells in healthy people across ages. With regard to this clonotype: As yet, its antigen is unknown.

This CDR3 is 16 amino acids long. Germline V gene data show CDR1 as SEHNR and CDR2 as FQNEAQ (reference sequence). The authors ran a second PCR of about 6 to 12 cycles using a sample-barcoded 5' primer and a J-beta primer mix. TCRdb re-called the 5' RACE reads with MiXCR, one entry per CDR3 protein. The sample includes roughly 730,000 distinct CDR3 sequences, more than 50% seen only once; the top ten take roughly 25%. General study results and limits: TCR beta diversity, measured per million T cells, fell in a roughly linear way with age.

The study isolated at least 6.5 million PBMCs from each sample. The rearrangement links TRBV7-9 to TRBJ2-7; 10 bases fit TRBD1. The tail of the sequence fits TRBJ2-5 better, so the J call may be wrong. The sample consisted of blood. The TCR originated in a man in his forties or fifties in good health. The CDR3 region is CASSFTGTGVRETQYF. Here the CDR3 DNA reads TGTGCCAGCAGCTTTACCGGGACAGGGGTGAGGGAGACCCAGTACTTC.